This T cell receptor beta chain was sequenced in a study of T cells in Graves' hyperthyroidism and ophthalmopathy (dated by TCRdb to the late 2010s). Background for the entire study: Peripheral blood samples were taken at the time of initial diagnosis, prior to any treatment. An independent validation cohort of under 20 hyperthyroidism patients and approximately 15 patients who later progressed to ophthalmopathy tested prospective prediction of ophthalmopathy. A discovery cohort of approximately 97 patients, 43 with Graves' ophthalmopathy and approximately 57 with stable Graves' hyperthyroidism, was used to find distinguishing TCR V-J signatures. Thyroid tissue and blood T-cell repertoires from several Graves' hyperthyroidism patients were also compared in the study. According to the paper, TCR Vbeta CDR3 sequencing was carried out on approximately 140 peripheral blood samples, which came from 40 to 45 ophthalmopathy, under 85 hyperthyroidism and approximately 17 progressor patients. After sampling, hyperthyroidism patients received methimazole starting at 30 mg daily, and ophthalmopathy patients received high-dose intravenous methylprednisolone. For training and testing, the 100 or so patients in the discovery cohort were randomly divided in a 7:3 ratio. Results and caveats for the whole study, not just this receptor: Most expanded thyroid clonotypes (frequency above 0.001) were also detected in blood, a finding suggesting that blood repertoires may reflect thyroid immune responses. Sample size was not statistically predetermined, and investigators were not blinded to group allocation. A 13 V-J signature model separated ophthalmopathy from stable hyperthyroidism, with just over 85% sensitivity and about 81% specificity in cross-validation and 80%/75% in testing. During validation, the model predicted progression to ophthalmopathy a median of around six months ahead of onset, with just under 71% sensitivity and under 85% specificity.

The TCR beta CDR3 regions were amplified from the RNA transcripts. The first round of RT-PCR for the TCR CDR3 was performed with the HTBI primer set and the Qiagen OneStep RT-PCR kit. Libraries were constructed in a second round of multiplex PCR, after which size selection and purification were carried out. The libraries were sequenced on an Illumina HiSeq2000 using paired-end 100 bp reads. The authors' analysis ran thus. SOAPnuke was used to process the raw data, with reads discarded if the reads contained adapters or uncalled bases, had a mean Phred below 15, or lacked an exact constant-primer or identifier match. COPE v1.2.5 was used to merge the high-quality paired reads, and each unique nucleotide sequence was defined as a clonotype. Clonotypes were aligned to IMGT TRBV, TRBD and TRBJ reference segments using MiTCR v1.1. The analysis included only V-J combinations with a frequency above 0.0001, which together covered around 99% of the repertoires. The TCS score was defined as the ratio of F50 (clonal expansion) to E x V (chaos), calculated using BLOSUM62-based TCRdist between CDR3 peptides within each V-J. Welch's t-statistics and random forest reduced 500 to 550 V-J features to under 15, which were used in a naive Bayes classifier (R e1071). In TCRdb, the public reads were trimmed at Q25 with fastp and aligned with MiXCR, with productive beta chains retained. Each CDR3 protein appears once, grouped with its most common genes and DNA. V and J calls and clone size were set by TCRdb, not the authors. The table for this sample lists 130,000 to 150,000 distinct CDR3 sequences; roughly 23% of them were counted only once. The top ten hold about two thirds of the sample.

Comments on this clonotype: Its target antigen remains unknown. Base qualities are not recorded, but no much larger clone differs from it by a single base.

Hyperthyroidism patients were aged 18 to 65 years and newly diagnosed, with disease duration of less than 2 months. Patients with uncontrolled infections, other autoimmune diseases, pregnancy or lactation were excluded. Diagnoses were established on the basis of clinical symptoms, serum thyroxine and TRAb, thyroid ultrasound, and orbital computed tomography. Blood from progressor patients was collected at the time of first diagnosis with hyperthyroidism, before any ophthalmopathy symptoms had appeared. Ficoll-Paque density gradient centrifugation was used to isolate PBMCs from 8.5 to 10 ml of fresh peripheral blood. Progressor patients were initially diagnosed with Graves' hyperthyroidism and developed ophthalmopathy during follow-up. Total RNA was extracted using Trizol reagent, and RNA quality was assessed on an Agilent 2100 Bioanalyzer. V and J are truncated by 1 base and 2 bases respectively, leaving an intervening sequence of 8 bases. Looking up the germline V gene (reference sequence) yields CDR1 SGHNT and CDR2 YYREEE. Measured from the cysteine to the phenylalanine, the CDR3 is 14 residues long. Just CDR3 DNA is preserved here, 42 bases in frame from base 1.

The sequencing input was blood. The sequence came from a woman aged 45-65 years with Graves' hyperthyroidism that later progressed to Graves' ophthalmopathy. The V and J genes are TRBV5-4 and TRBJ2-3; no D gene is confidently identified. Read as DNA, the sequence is TGTGCCAGCAGCTTGCGGCTCTTCACAGATACGCAGTATTTT. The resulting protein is CASSLRLFTDTQYF.